This T cell receptor (beta chain) came from a study of shared clonotypes between healthy human individuals. The naive CD8 subset, CD45RO-negative cells positively selected for CCR7, excluded terminally differentiated effector memory CD45RA+ cells. The repertoire was sequenced with immunoSEQ multiplex PCR; TCRdb's copy has only in-frame clones and lacks some. The data show about 610,000 clones, around 96% seen once. Germline V lookup: CDR1 MDHEN, CDR2 SYDVKM. The CDR3 spans 16 residues. V lost 2 bases and J lost 5; bases outside the gene matches: 10. The V call is TRBV28, the J call TRBJ2-7; 9 bases are shared with TRBD1. The sequenced sample was naive CD8+ T cells sorted from blood. This TCR was sampled from a woman in her 30s in good health. In nucleotides, the CDR3 is TGTGCCAGCAGTTTACCCGGGACAGGGCGGGCGGACGAGCAGTACTTC. Amino acid sequence: CASSLPGTGRADEQYF.